What follows are 9 T cell receptor beta chains derived from one specimen sequenced in a study of regulatory T cells in long-lasting Graves disease. The time point was: newly diagnosed GD, antithyroid drugs for less than 3 months. The authors made the TCR library using RNA they extracted from PBMCs. HTBI primers from iRepertoire and Arm-PCR of CDR3 regions yielded the TCR beta libraries. In TCRdb, the multiplex PCR reads were re-called with MiXCR into one record per CDR3 protein. The table records some 500,000 distinct CDR3 sequences, approximately 13% of them present only once. These data are also associated with another study on T cells in Graves' hyperthyroidism and ophthalmopathy.

The sample was peripheral blood mononuclear cells (PBMCs), taken at new diagnosis, from a patient treated with antithyroid drugs. Receptors originate from a man aged 25-45 years with Graves disease.

This clonotype was picked up many times. The chain recombines TRBV6-1 with TRBJ1-3; D perhaps matches TRBD1 (5 bases). The CDR3 contains 14 residues. Germline lookup yields CDR1 MNHNS and CDR2 SASEGT. The germline V and J ends were trimmed by 6 bases and 2 bases, with 11 bases remaining between them. This CDR3 reads CASSADIPGNTIYF. CDR3 sequence (DNA): TGTGCCAGCAGCGCGGACATTCCTGGAAACACCATATATTTT.

There are many counts of this clonotype. This chain joins TRBV10-3 and TRBJ1-5, with D possibly matching TRBD1 (6 bases). The CDR3 extends over 13 amino acids. Trimming removed 10 bases at V and 5 bases at J, with 15 bases between. The germline CDR1 and CDR2 sequences are ENHRY and SYGVKD. Written as DNA, the CDR3 is TGTGCCACCACATCAGGGGTTGATCAGCCCCAGCATTTT. Protein: CATTSGVDQPQHF.

This clonotype was found a few times. The chain couples TRBV27 to TRBJ2-2; D could derive from TRBD1 or TRBD2 (5 bases each). Trimming removed 6 bases from V and 0 bases from J, with 14 bases in between. The CDR3 runs to 16 residues. Germline lookup yields CDR1 MNHEY and CDR2 SMNVEV (reference sequence). CDR3 loop: CASSRQGTANTGELFF. The CDR3 nucleotides are TGTGCCAGCAGCAGGCAAGGGACGGCGAACACCGGGGAGCTGTTTTTT.

The sample holds many counts of this clonotype. V is TRBV20-1 and J is TRBJ1-4; D uncertain. The germline V gene encodes CDR1 DFQATT and CDR2 SNEGSKA (reference sequence). This CDR3 is 14 amino acids long. Trimming stripped 0 bases from V and 8 bases from J, with 13 bases between. This CDR3 reads CSARDRLGGEKLFF. The CDR3 region has the DNA TGCAGTGCTAGAGATAGACTGGGCGGAGAAAAACTGTTTTTT.

This clonotype showed up just a few times. J is TRBJ1-1 and V is TRBV5-1, with D unresolved. Trimming removed 0 bases from V and 2 bases from J, with 11 bases in between. This CDR3 has 15 amino acids. The V gene's germline CDR1 is SGHRS and CDR2 YFSETQ. The CDR3 spells CASSLAYISNTEAFF. CDR3 bases: TGCGCCAGCAGCTTGGCCTACATCTCAAACACTGAAGCTTTCTTT.

This clonotype was observed many times. This chain uses TRBV2 with TRBJ1-5; D remains unclear. Trimming stripped 3 bases from V and 0 bases from J, with 6 bases between. Germline CDR1 is SNHLY and CDR2 is FYNNEI. This CDR3 contains 14 residues. DNA of the CDR3: TGTGCCAGCAGTGACAGTTATAGCAATCAGCCCCAGCATTTT. This codes for CASSDSYSNQPQHF.

This clonotype was observed many times. The chain employs TRBV28 and TRBJ2-7, with unresolved D. This CDR3 is 12 amino acids long. CDR1 and CDR2 from the germline V gene are MDHEN and SYDVKM. Deletions cut 8 bases from V and 5 bases from J, with 13 bases between. The CDR3 reads CASSLLRDEQYF. The DNA for the CDR3 is TGTGCCAGCTCACTACTCCGGGACGAGCAGTACTTC.

This clonotype has only a few counts. V usage is TRBV5-1 and J usage is TRBJ2-7; 10 bases align to TRBD2. With 0 bases clipped from V and 6 bases from J, the junction kept 6 bases outside the gene matches. Germline values: CDR1 SGHRS, CDR2 YFSETQ. CDR3 length: 15 amino acids. Here the CDR3 reads CASSLEGSGRLEQYF. CDR3 DNA sequence: TGCGCCAGCAGCTTGGAGGGTAGCGGGAGGCTCGAGCAGTACTTC.

The CDR3, as DNA: TGTGCCAGCAGTGGACAGAGGGTGTCTAATGAAAAACTGTTTTTT. Its protein product is CASSGQRVSNEKLFF. The chain joins TRBV6-2 or TRBV6-3 to TRBJ1-4; possibly TRBD1 for D (6 bases). This CDR3 spans 15 amino acids. Trimming stripped 5 bases from V and 3 bases from J, with 13 bases between. Germline CDR1 MNHEY, CDR2 SVGEGT.